This TCR beta chain was sequenced during a study of blood T cell repertoires in COVID-19. Clones were sequenced by immunoSEQ multiplex PCR, and TCRdb holds only the in-frame ones, with some missing. Of fewer than 350,000 clones listed, 80% to 85% are singletons. The CDR3 contains 14 residues. CDR1 is SGHRS and CDR2 is YFSETQ in the germline V gene. Deletions cut 5 bases from V and 0 bases from J, with 9 bases between. The receptor's source is an older woman with active or convalescent COVID-19. The sequencing sample was made of peripheral blood. The V gene is TRBV5-1, the J gene TRBJ2-1; D not resolved. CDR3 amino acids: CASSELSSYNEQFF. CDR3 bases: TGCGCCAGCAGTGAGCTGAGCTCCTACAATGAGCAGTTCTTC.